One sample yielded the 8 T cell receptor beta chains listed below, sequenced in a study of OX40 agonist ivuxolimab in advanced cancers. Here immunoSEQ multiplex PCR was the method, and the copy in TCRdb shows in-frame clones only, minus some. The repertoire consists of about 50,000 clones, with 80% occurring once and the leading ten covering 3.9%. Sequenced material: CD4+ or CD8+ T cells sorted from blood, taken in a trial of the OX40 agonist ivuxolimab. These receptors were taken from an adult with an advanced solid tumor such as melanoma, head and neck, liver or kidney cancer.

V gene TRBV25-1 combines with J gene TRBJ2-5, with 13 bases that match TRBD2. The CDR3 has 15 amino acids. CDR1 MGHDK and CDR2 SYGVNS come from the germline V gene. The junction had 3 bases not matched to a gene; V was cut back by 3 bases and J by 5 bases. The CDR3 spells CASSDGLAGEETQYF. CDR3 DNA sequence: TGTGCCAGCAGTGACGGACTAGCGGGAGAGGAGACCCAGTACTTC. The full variable domain, completed using reference TRBV25-1 and TRBJ2-5, is EADIYQTPRYLVIGTGKKITLECSQTMGHDKMYWYQQDPGMELHLIHYSYGVNSTEKGDLSSESTVSRIRTEHFPLTLESARPSHTSQYLCASSDGLAGEETQYFGPGTRLLVL.

The chain is built from TRBV9 and TRBJ1-3; a possible D gene is TRBD1 (5 bases). V was clipped by 2 bases and J by 0 bases, with 18 bases between them. Germline CDR1 SGDLS, CDR2 YYNGEE. There are 18 residues in the CDR3. The DNA for the CDR3 is TGTGCCAGCAGCGTGCAAGCCCCGGGGCCGAGCTCTGGAAACACCATATATTTT. It yields the protein CASSVQAPGPSSGNTIYF.

The J gene is TRBJ1-2, the V gene TRBV5-1; tentatively, D is TRBD1 (5 bases). The V and J ends lost 4 bases and 0 bases respectively, with 19 bases between them. Germline V gene sequence: CDR1 SGHRS, CDR2 YFSETQ. The CDR3 spans 17 residues. DNA of the CDR3: TGCGCCAGCAGCGCTCGGACCTCAGGGCCCCCTAACTATGGCTACACCTTC. It yields the protein CASSARTSGPPNYGYTF.

The DNA for the CDR3 is TGTGCCAGCAGCTTAGCGGACGGCTTAAATGAAAAACTGTTTTTT. It is translated as CASSLADGLNEKLFF. This chain links TRBV7-2 with TRBJ1-4; no reliable D call. This CDR3 region has 15 residues. V gave up 0 bases and J gave up 5 bases, with 10 bases separating them. CDR1 and CDR2 from the germline V gene are SGHTA and FQGNSA.

This sequence joins TRBV4-3 and TRBJ2-5; the match to TRBD2 covers 13 bases. The J call may be wrong; the DNA end is better matched by TRBJ2-7. Per germline, CDR1 LGHNA and CDR2 YSLEER. The CDR3 extends over 15 amino acids. The CDR3 DNA reads as TGCGCCAGCAGCCGGACTAGCGGGGGCCAATACGAGCAGTACTTC. Its protein is CASSRTSGGQYEQYF.

The gene calls are TRBV6-1 and TRBJ2-1, with TRBD2 matching over 7 bases. CDR3 length: 14 amino acids. Unmatched junction bases numbered 6, after V lost 4 bases and J lost 6 bases. Germline CDR1 is MNHNS and CDR2 is SASEGT. The DNA for the CDR3 is TGTGCCAGCAGTGCCGTCAGGACTAGCAATGAGCAGTTCTTC. Amino acid sequence: CASSAVRTSNEQFF.

This sequence joins TRBV9 and TRBJ2-7; D is unclear. Trimming cost V 0 bases and J 0 bases, with 10 bases left between them. CDR3 length equals 15 residues. Looked up from germline, CDR1 is SGDLS and CDR2 is YYNGEE. CDR3 DNA: TGTGCCAGCAGCGTAGCTACCGGTAGCTCCTACGAGCAGTACTTC. Encoded protein: CASSVATGSSYEQYF. The entire variable domain, with the rest obtained from reference TRBV9 and TRBJ2-7, is as follows: DSGVTQTPKHLITATGQRVTLRCSPRSGDLSVYWYQQSLDQGLQFLIQYYNGEERAKGNILERFSAQQFPDLHSELNLSSLELGDSALYFCASSVATGSSYEQYFGPGTRLTVT.

This chain uses TRBV7-9 with TRBJ1-2; the D gene is possibly TRBD1 (6 bases). Germline CDR1 is SEHNR and CDR2 is FQNEAQ (reference sequence). The CDR3 is 14 residues long. Trimming took off 0 bases at V and 3 bases at J, with 8 bases between the two ends. The CDR3 sequence is CASSLAQGHYGYTF. The CDR3 coding sequence is TGTGCCAGCAGCTTAGCCCAGGGGCACTATGGCTACACCTTC.